This passage covers 2 T cell receptor beta chains from one sample sequenced in a study of cytomegalovirus exposure and HLA in healthy donors. Primers included in the PCR were 60 Vbeta and 13 Jbeta primers. The method was immunoSEQ multiplex PCR; TCRdb's version includes in-frame clones alone and lacks a portion of them. This table has under 200,000 clones, more than 75% appearing once. Source material: PBMCs. The receptors shown here come from a man younger than 35 in good health and CMV-seropositive.

CDR3 loop: CASSLVGASNTGELFF. In DNA, the CDR3 is TGTGCCAGCAGCTTAGTCGGAGCGTCGAACACCGGGGAGCTGTTTTTT. This chain joins TRBV7-2 and TRBJ2-2, with unresolved D. This CDR3 is built from 16 residues. The germline gives CDR1 SGHTA, CDR2 FQGNSA. Trimming took off 1 base at V and 0 bases at J, with 9 bases between the two ends.

The gene calls are TRBV19 and TRBJ2-5; 11 nucleotides match TRBD2. Trimming took 1 base from V and 4 from J; bases not matched to a gene: 5. The CDR3 runs to 16 residues. The germline CDR1 and CDR2 sequences are LNHDA and SQIVND (reference sequence). CDR3 in DNA: TGTGCCAGTAGTATAGCCCTAGCGGGGGGCAGAGAGACCCAGTACTTC. This translates into CASSIALAGGRETQYF. Full variable domain (outside the CDR3, taken from reference TRBV19 and TRBJ2-5): DGGITQSPKYLFRKEGQNVTLSCEQNLNHDAMYWYRQDPGQGLRLIYYSQIVNDFQKGDIAEGYSVSREKKESFPLTVTSAQKNPTAFYLCASSIALAGGRETQYFGPGTRLLVL.